The entry below gives a single T cell receptor beta chain sequence along with its context. Its target is not known. Sequenced by immunoSEQ multiplex PCR; TCRdb stores in-frame clones only, minus some. The table includes roughly 10,000 clones, around 68% detected once. Time point here: after neoadjuvant nivolumab, at surgical resection. Blood cells were analyzed directly, without culture or expansion. The V gene's germline CDR1 is SGHVS and CDR2 FQNEAQ. V was pared by 2 bases and J by 2 bases, with 16 bases between. The CDR3 loop spans 17 amino acids. These data come from a study of neoadjuvant anti-PD-1 for oral cavity cancer. Study information: Before surgery, most patients got three to four biweekly 3 mg/kg nivolumab doses. Patients without progression received a fourth nivolumab dose around day 43, then surgical resection on days 50-56.

Findings and limits, study-wide: Each response group had just three patients in TCR analyses.

This TCR came from a person between 35 and 79 years old with oral cavity squamous cell carcinoma. Sequenced material: PBMCs, taken after nivolumab (anti-PD-1) treatment. The gene calls are TRBV7-8 and TRBJ2-1; D could derive from TRBD1 or TRBD2 (5 bases each). CDR3 loop: CASSLLAAGRPYNEQFF. CDR3 sequence (DNA): TGTGCCAGCAGCTTACTAGCAGCAGGGCGACCCTACAATGAGCAGTTCTTC.